Sequencing of this T cell receptor (beta chain) was carried out in a study of cytomegalovirus exposure and HLA in healthy donors. General observations from the study: Later, an analysis found that TCR clusters from the first cohort tended to co-occur in the 90 to 150 validation repertoires. Many donors shared some public TCRs, even though most TCR sequences were rare. There were some 150 TCR beta chains listed as cytomegalovirus-associated.

On this clone itself: The antigen is unknown.

The V gene end was trimmed by 6 bases and the J gene end by 4 bases; junction bases not matched to a gene: 8. The CDR3 is 14 residues long. Germline lookup yields CDR1 KGHSH and CDR2 LQKENI. The repertoire was sequenced with immunoSEQ multiplex PCR; TCRdb's copy has only in-frame clones and lacks some. The sample gives some 250,000 clones, almost 90% of which show up once; 0.3% to 0.4% is in the top ten. Separate from the approximately 670-subject first cohort was the approximately 120-subject validation cohort, to which the donors belonged. The J gene is TRBJ1-2, the V gene TRBV18; 7 bases fit TRBD1. The sequence was obtained from a woman under 30 in good health and CMV-seronegative. The sequencing input was PBMCs. CDR3 protein: CASSATGLAYGYTF. Written as DNA, the CDR3 is TGTGCCAGCTCCGCGACAGGGCTTGCCTATGGCTACACCTTC.